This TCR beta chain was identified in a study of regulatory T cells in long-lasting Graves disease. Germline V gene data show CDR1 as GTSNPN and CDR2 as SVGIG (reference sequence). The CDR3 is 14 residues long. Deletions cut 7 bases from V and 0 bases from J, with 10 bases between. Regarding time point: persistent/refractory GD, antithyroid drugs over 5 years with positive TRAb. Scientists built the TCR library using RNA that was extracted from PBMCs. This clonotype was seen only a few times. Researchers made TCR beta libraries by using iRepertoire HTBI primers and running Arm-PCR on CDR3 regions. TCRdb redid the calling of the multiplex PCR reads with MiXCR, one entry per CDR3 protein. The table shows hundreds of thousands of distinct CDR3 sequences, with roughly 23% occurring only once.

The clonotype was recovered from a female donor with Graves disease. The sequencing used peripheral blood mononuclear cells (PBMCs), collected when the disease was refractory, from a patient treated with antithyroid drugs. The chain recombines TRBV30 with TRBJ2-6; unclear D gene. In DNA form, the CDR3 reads TGTGCCTTAAAAAAAAGCTCTGGGGCCAACGTCCTGACTTTC. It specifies CALKKSSGANVLTF.